These 13 T cell receptor beta chains were all obtained from the same sample, sequenced in a study of cytomegalovirus exposure and HLA in healthy donors (dated by TCRdb to 2017 to 2019). Library preparation used the immunoSEQ multiplex PCR assay. A mixture of 60 forward primers for TCR Vbeta segments and 13 reverse primers for TCR Jbeta segments was used in the multiplex PCR. TCRdb obtained this table from immuneACCESS and retained in-frame rearrangements with V and J assigned. These tables miss some clones; where compared with another copy, unresolved V genes account for less than half of the shortfall, and the remainder is unexplained. The sample yields 90,000 or so clones; roughly 70% were counted once. Of the sample, more than 15% is held by the ten largest clones. Sequencing was carried out using PBMCs. Receptors originate from a woman aged 18-29 years in good health and CMV-seropositive.

As concerns this clone: An end of the junction differs from the germline gene, which may be a read error. In nucleotides, the CDR3 is TGTGCCAGCAGCTTAGGACGAGGAAGCTATGGTTACACCTTC. It translates to CASSLGRGSYGYTF. The J gene is TRBJ1-2, the V gene TRBV7-2; D remains ambiguous. Germline values: CDR1 SGHTA, CDR2 FQGNSA. The CDR3 sequence is 14 residues long. Variable domain in full (rest from reference TRBV7-2 and TRBJ1-2): GAGVSQSPSNKVTEKGKDVELRCDPISGHTALYWYRQSLGQGLEFLIYFQGNSAPDKSGLPSDRFSAERTGGSVSTLTIQRTQQEDSAVYLCASSLGRGSYGYTFGSGTRLTVV.

This rearrangement joins TRBV28 to TRBJ1-3, with D possibly TRBD1 on 5 matching bases. The CDR3 runs 14 residues. V lost 3 bases and J lost 8, with 14 bases in between. Germline CDR1 reads MDHEN; CDR2 reads SYDVKM. The CDR3 DNA is TGTGCCAGCAGTTTCACGTCGGGGGTTGACACCATATATTTT. This encodes CASSFTSGVDTIYF.

The V gene is TRBV9, the J gene TRBJ1-2; D may be TRBD1 (6 bases). This CDR3 has 15 residues. Trimming stripped 3 bases from V and 6 bases from J, with 18 bases between. Germline V gene sequence: CDR1 SGDLS, CDR2 YYNGEE. This chain's CDR3 is CASSASGDGTDGYTF. The DNA of the CDR3 is TGTGCCAGCAGCGCTTCAGGGGATGGCACCGATGGCTACACCTTC.

This clone was seen only a few times. This chain links TRBV7-3 with TRBJ2-3, with TRBD2 matching 8 bases. This CDR3 is built from 17 residues. J lost 1 base, V lost 0 bases, and 6 bases had no gene match. Germline CDR1 SGHTA, CDR2 FQGTGA. Here the CDR3 DNA reads TGTGCCAGCAGCTTAACGGGAAGCGGGGGAGGCACAGATACGCAGTATTTT. Translating gives CASSLTGSGGGTDTQYF.

The rearrangement links TRBV29-1 to TRBJ1-1, with 7 positions matching TRBD1. The CDR3 extends over 15 amino acids. Germline V gene data show CDR1 as SQVTM and CDR2 as ANQGSEA. Trimming at V came to 5 bases and at J to 1 base, leaving 10 bases not matched to a gene. The CDR3 spells CSVLPGQAKNTEAFF. The CDR3 bases are TGCAGCGTTCTTCCCGGACAGGCCAAGAACACTGAAGCTTTCTTT.

A few counts support this clone. The genes are TRBV10-3 and TRBJ1-1; D remains unclear. Trimming took off 4 bases at V and 1 base at J, with 7 bases between the two ends. Germline lookup yields CDR1 ENHRY and CDR2 SYGVKD. The CDR3 spans 13 residues. CDR3 loop: CAISVYRNTEAFF. CDR3 nucleotides: TGTGCCATCAGTGTTTACAGGAACACTGAAGCTTTCTTT.

There are a few counts of this clone. The chain is built from TRBV10-3 and TRBJ2-7; perhaps TRBD2 as D (5 bases). This CDR3 region has 11 residues. Trimming cost V 6 bases and J 5 bases, with 8 bases left between them. The germline V gene encodes CDR1 ENHRY and CDR2 SYGVKD. CDR3 bases: TGTGCCATCAGGGACTTTCACGAGCAGTACTTC. Translated: CAIRDFHEQYF.

The chain combines TRBV30 with TRBJ2-6, with D possibly TRBD1 on 6 matching bases. Germline V gene data show CDR1 as GTSNPN and CDR2 as SVGIG (reference sequence). There are 15 residues in the CDR3. V lost 3 bases and J lost 4, with 13 bases in between. Here the CDR3 DNA reads TGTGCCTGGAGCGACAGGACGCAGGGGGCCAACGTCCTGACTTTC. This codes for CAWSDRTQGANVLTF.

The J gene is TRBJ2-3, the V gene TRBV5-6; TRBD2 matches at 9 bases. Germline CDR1 SGHDT, CDR2 YYEEEE. There are 16 residues in the CDR3. The V segment lost 4 bases and the J segment 1 base; nucleotides outside the gene matches: 7. Here the CDR3 reads CASSLGLARGTDTQYF. The CDR3 DNA reads TGTGCCAGCAGCCTCGGACTAGCGCGGGGCACAGATACGCAGTATTTT. Using reference TRBV5-6 and TRBJ2-3 for the parts outside the CDR3, the full variable domain is DAGVTQSPTHLIKTRGQQVTLRCSPKSGHDTVSWYQQALGQGPQFIFQYYEEEERQRGNFPDRFSGHQFPNYSSELNVNALLLGDSALYLCASSLGLARGTDTQYFGPGTRLTVL.

In nucleotides, the CDR3 is TGTGCCAGCAGTCCGGCCCCGGGCGAGCAGTACTTC. This encodes CASSPAPGEQYF. This chain joins TRBV6-5 and TRBJ2-7; D not certain. V was shortened by 5 bases and J by 6 bases, with 11 bases between the two germline ends. CDR3 length: 12 amino acids. Germline V gives CDR1 MNHEY, CDR2 SVGAGI.

This clone was observed a few times. V is TRBV7-2 and J is TRBJ1-1, with TRBD1 matching over 8 bases. The CDR3 totals 17 residues. The V and J ends lost 1 base and 7 bases, in that order; junction bases with no gene match: 14. CDR1 is SGHTA, CDR2 FQGNSA, per germline. The CDR3 loop is CASSLVRSGRGRFEAFF. The CDR3 DNA follows: TGTGCCAGCAGCTTAGTGCGATCGGGCAGGGGGCGCTTTGAAGCTTTCTTT. Full variable domain (missing parts from reference TRBV7-2 and TRBJ1-1): GAGVSQSPSNKVTEKGKDVELRCDPISGHTALYWYRQSLGQGLEFLIYFQGNSAPDKSGLPSDRFSAERTGGSVSTLTIQRTQQEDSAVYLCASSLVRSGRGRFEAFFGQGTRLTVV.

This clone appeared a single time. The chain is built from TRBV30 and TRBJ2-5, with 10 positions matching TRBD1. The DNA end lines up better with TRBJ2-7; the J call may be wrong. Per germline, CDR1 GTSNPN and CDR2 SVGIG (reference sequence). There are 15 residues in the CDR3. The CDR3 is CAWRQTGGARYEQYF. CDR3 DNA sequence: TGTGCCTGGAGACAGACAGGGGGCGCGAGGTACGAGCAGTACTTC.

The chain couples TRBV7-6 to TRBJ1-1; TRBD1 might be the D (5 bases). The CDR3 totals 16 residues. CDR1 is SGHVS, CDR2 FNYEAQ, per germline. The ends were cut back, 1 base at V and 0 bases at J, with 12 bases in the middle. The CDR3 DNA reads TGTGCCAGCAGCTTAGAAATTACAGGCATGAACACTGAAGCTTTCTTT. This gives the protein CASSLEITGMNTEAFF.